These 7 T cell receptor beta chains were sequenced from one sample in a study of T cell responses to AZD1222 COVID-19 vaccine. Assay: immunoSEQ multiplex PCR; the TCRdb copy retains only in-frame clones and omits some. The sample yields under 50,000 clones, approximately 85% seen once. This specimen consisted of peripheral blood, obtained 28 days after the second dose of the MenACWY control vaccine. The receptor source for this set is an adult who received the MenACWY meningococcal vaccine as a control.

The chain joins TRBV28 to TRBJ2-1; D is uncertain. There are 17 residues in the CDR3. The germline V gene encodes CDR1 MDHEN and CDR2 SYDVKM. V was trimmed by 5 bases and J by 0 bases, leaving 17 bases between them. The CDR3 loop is CASSPLGPPSSYNEQFF. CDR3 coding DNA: TGTGCCAGCAGTCCCCTTGGACCCCCAAGCTCCTACAATGAGCAGTTCTTC.

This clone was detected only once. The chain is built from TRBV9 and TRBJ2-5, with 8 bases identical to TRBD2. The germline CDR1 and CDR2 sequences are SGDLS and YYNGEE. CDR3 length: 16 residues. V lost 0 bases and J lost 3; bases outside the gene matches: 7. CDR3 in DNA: TGTGCCAGCAGCGTAGACAGCGGGAGAGGGAAAGAGACCCAGTACTTC. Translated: CASSVDSGRGKETQYF.

The CDR3 region has the DNA TGTGCCAGCAGCCTCGAGGGACTAGCCCTGAGCTCCTACAATGAGCAGTTCTTC. Encoded protein: CASSLEGLALSSYNEQFF. V is TRBV27 and J is TRBJ2-1; 9 positions agree with TRBD2. After removal of 6 bases from V and 0 bases from J, the junction contained 12 bases not matched to a gene. The germline CDR1 and CDR2 sequences are MNHEY and SMNVEV (reference sequence). The CDR3 consists of 18 residues.

CDR3 in DNA: TGTGCCAGCAGTCCAACTAGCGGAGGGGGCTGGTGGGAGCTGTTTTTT. Translation: CASSPTSGGGWWELFF. V is TRBV28 and J is TRBJ2-2; possibly TRBD2 for D (8 bases). Trimming took off 5 bases at V and 9 bases at J, with 22 bases between the two ends. Germline CDR1 MDHEN, CDR2 SYDVKM. The CDR3 is 16 amino acids. Full variable domain (missing parts from reference TRBV28 and TRBJ2-2): DVKVTQSSRYLVKRTGEKVFLECVQDMDHENMFWYRQDPGLGLRLIYFSYDVKMKEKGDIPEGYSVSREKKERFSLILESASTNQTSMYLCASSPTSGGGWWELFFGEGSRLTVL.

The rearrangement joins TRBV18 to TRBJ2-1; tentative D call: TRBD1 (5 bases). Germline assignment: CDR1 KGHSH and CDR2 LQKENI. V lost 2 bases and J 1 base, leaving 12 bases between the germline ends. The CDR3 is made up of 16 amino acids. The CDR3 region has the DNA TGTGCCAGCTCACCAGGGTTGGGGCGGTCCTACAATGAGCAGTTCTTC. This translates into CASSPGLGRSYNEQFF.

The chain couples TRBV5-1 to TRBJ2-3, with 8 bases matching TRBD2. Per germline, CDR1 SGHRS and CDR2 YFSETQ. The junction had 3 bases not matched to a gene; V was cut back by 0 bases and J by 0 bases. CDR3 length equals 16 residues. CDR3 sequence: CASSLGPSGSTDTQYF. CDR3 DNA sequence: TGCGCCAGCAGCTTGGGCCCTAGCGGGAGCACAGATACGCAGTATTTT.

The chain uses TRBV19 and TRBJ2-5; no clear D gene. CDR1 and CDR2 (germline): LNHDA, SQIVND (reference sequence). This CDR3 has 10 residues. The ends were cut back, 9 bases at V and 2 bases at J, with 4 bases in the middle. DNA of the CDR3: TGTGCCAGACTACAAGAGACCCAGTACTTC. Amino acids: CARLQETQYF.